A selection of T cell receptor beta chains follows, all from one sample in a study of cytomegalovirus exposure and HLA in healthy donors. Produced via immunoSEQ multiplex PCR; TCRdb's table is partial and in-frame only. The table lists more than 140,000 clones, 50% to 75% of them singletons, with around 2.9% in the top ten. The sequenced material came from PBMCs. Every receptor here comes from a woman aged 25 to 45 in good health and CMV-seropositive. Each CDR3 is given without its conserved first and last residue.

J	V	CDR3
TRBJ2-1	TRBV5-1	ASSLKGGGYNEQF
TRBJ2-3	TRBV11-2	ASSLFFYRYTDTQY
TRBJ1-2	TRBV2	ASPGTGQSYGYT
TRBJ1-4	TRBV29-1	SVKENRGSNEKLF
TRBJ2-5	TRBV5-4	ASTRSQAETQY
TRBJ2-1	TRBV27	ASSSALAGGGNEQF
TRBJ1-3	TRBV7-2	ASSRKTGGETIY
TRBJ2-7	TRBV2	ASSGVGFGEY
TRBJ2-5	TRBV5-1	ASSVLAAETQY
TRBJ2-2	TRBV13	ASSLGRTGELF
TRBJ2-3	TRBV9	AGSRTTRTDTQY
TRBJ2-7	TRBV28	ASSWRGRASYEQY
TRBJ2-3	TRBV27	ASSGARGAPDTQY
TRBJ2-7	TRBV9	ASSEDRGPSYEQY
TRBJ2-3	TRBV6-5	ASTSGGKGTDTQY
TRBJ2-5	TRBV9	ASSAQDFRGTQY
TRBJ2-1	TRBV2	ASSPGQGRYNEQF
TRBJ2-1	TRBV4-1	ASRPMGKRDEQF
TRBJ1-4	TRBV10-3	AISERQGSNEKLF
TRBJ2-7	TRBV10-2	ASSEGQGGLYEQY
TRBJ1-1	TRBV6-5	ASSLESIWNTEAF
TRBJ1-3	TRBV5-5	ASSFFRRDSGNTIY
TRBJ1-4	TRBV13	ASSSEGEKLF
TRBJ1-5	TRBV4-1	ASSPLQGPMEPQH
TRBJ1-2	TRBV6-1	ASDQGGGYT
TRBJ2-1	TRBV28	ASRTGTGGYNEQF
TRBJ1-2	TRBV4-1	ASSPYEGSTIYGYT
TRBJ1-1	TRBV7-2	ASSLFEGGVGN
TRBJ2-3	TRBV19	ASSIVLRAGVRDTQY
TRBJ1-3	TRBV7-2	ASSLVQTGNTIY
TRBJ2-5	TRBV7-3	ASSLNQYQETQY
TRBJ1-2	TRBV2	ASKWTGGSVSGYT
TRBJ1-1	TRBV19	ASSTALGEAF
TRBJ1-4	TRBV5-1	ASSPDNEKLF
TRBJ2-7	TRBV5-1	ASSRLGEQY
TRBJ2-3	TRBV19	ASSIGKGFTDTQY